Listed here are 21 T cell receptor beta chains from one sample, sequenced in a study of blood T cell repertoires in COVID-19. Data came from immunoSEQ multiplex PCR; TCRdb stores just in-frame clones and leaves some out. The data contain about 97,000 clones, 85% to 95% of them seen just once; the ten biggest clones take up 5% to 6%. The sequenced material came from peripheral blood. The receptors come from a man aged 45-65 years with active COVID-19.

The V call is TRBV5-6, the J call TRBJ2-7; 10 bases map to TRBD2. Trimming took 4 bases from V and 1 from J; bases not matched to a gene: 5. The CDR3 consists of 15 residues. Germline lookup yields CDR1 SGHDT and CDR2 YYEEEE. CDR3 coding DNA: TGTGCCAGCAGCCCCGGACTAGCGGATTCCTACGAGCAGTACTTC. This gives the protein CASSPGLADSYEQYF.

V gene TRBV6-5 combines with J gene TRBJ1-1, with TRBD1 identical over 7 bases. V shed 9 bases and J 1 base; nucleotides not matched to a gene: 5. CDR3 size: 13 residues. The germline gives CDR1 MNHEY, CDR2 SVGAGI. CDR3 sequence reads: CASPQGPNTEAFF. CDR3 in DNA: TGTGCCAGTCCACAGGGGCCGAACACTGAAGCTTTCTTT.

This chain joins TRBV19 and TRBJ1-6; 7 bases agree with TRBD1. CDR3 size: 15 residues. V trimming: 0 bases; J trimming: 10 bases; junction bases outside the gene matches: 6. Looked up from germline, CDR1 is LNHDA and CDR2 is SQIVND (reference sequence). The CDR3 nucleotides are TGTGCCAGTAGTATAGAACCAGGGGGACGCTCACCCCTCCACTTT. Translated, it gives CASSIEPGGRSPLHF.

V gene TRBV28 combines with J gene TRBJ1-1; D possibly corresponds to TRBD1 (6 bases). This CDR3 spans 14 amino acids. V shed 10 bases and J shed 1 base, with 16 bases lying between them. Looked up from germline, CDR1 is MDHEN and CDR2 is SYDVKM. The CDR3 is CATLGDIKNTEAFF. In DNA, the CDR3 is TGTGCCACCCTGGGGGACATCAAGAACACTGAAGCTTTCTTT.

The chain employs TRBV5-1 and TRBJ2-5; TRBD2 is a possible D gene (6 bases). Germline CDR1 SGHRS, CDR2 YFSETQ. V dropped 4 bases and J dropped 1 base, with 11 bases sitting between them. This CDR3 contains 14 residues. The CDR3 loop reads CASSLGLIQETQYF. The CDR3 DNA follows: TGCGCCAGCAGCCTGGGACTGATCCAAGAGACCCAGTACTTC.

This clone has just one count. V usage is TRBV5-4 and J usage is TRBJ1-1; no definite D call. There are 14 residues in the CDR3. Deletions cut 0 bases from V and 3 bases from J, with 9 bases between. Germline V gene sequence: CDR1 SGHNT, CDR2 YYREEE (reference sequence). CDR3 region: CASSLDTHHTEAFF. The DNA of the CDR3 is TGTGCCAGCAGCTTGGACACACACCACACTGAAGCTTTCTTT. Full variable domain (remainder filled in from reference TRBV5-4 and TRBJ1-1): ETGVTQSPTHLIKTRGQQVTLRCSSQSGHNTVSWYQQALGQGPQFIFQYYREEENGRGNFPPRFSGLQFPNYSSELNVNALELDDSALYLCASSLDTHHTEAFFGQGTRLTVV.

The chain joins TRBV28 to TRBJ1-1; D perhaps matches TRBD1 (6 bases). Per the germline V gene, CDR1 is MDHEN and CDR2 is SYDVKM. CDR3 size: 14 residues. V shed 5 bases and J shed 5 bases, with 15 bases lying between them. The CDR3 loop reads CASSLEGQKTEAFF. CDR3 DNA: TGTGCCAGCAGTCTAGAAGGACAGAAGACTGAAGCTTTCTTT.

The chain joins TRBV7-2 to TRBJ1-6; TRBD1 agrees at 9 bases. Unmatched junction bases numbered 7, after V lost 5 bases and J lost 8 bases. Germline values: CDR1 SGHTA, CDR2 FQGNSA. The CDR3 spans 15 residues. The CDR3 sequence: CASSPRTGEHSPLHF. The CDR3 DNA is TGTGCCAGCAGCCCCAGGACAGGGGAACATTCACCCCTCCACTTT.

This clone has a handful of counts. The V and J genes are TRBV10-2 and TRBJ1-5; D perhaps matches TRBD1 (5 bases). This CDR3 is 15 amino acids long. Trimming removed 3 bases at V and 2 bases at J, with 11 bases between. CDR1 is WSHSY and CDR2 is SAAADI in the germline V gene. The CDR3 loop is CASSDTGGRNQPQHF. CDR3 DNA sequence: TGCGCCAGCAGTGACACAGGTGGGCGCAATCAGCCCCAGCATTTT.

This rearrangement joins TRBV27 to TRBJ2-3, with a weak D call TRBD1 (5 bases). Deletions cut 1 base from V and 5 bases from J, with 7 bases between. CDR3 length: 13 amino acids. Germline CDR1 is MNHEY and CDR2 is SMNVEV (reference sequence). The CDR3 spells CASSLWGRDTQYF. The CDR3 DNA reads as TGTGCCAGCAGTTTATGGGGCAGAGATACGCAGTATTTT.

This clone came up once. This rearrangement joins TRBV27 to TRBJ1-2; weak D call: TRBD1 (5 bases). The CDR3 totals 16 residues. The V and J ends lost 5 bases and 8 bases respectively, with 24 bases between them. From germline, CDR1 is MNHEY and CDR2 SMNVEV (reference sequence). The CDR3 DNA reads TGTGCCAGCAGTCCCCCCCGAGCCGCAGGGATTCGGGGCTACACCTTC. Translation: CASSPPRAAGIRGYTF.

This chain uses TRBV28 with TRBJ1-6; the D gene is possibly TRBD1 (5 bases). Trimming shortened V by 3 bases and J by 0 bases, and 12 bases separated the two germline ends. Germline values: CDR1 MDHEN, CDR2 SYDVKM. The CDR3 has 17 residues. Here the CDR3 DNA reads TGTGCCAGCAGTTTCCAACAGGCGAGCTCCTATAATTCACCCCTCCACTTT. This translates into CASSFQQASSYNSPLHF.

The rearrangement joins TRBV27 to TRBJ2-3, with 8 bases that match TRBD2. Germline V lookup: CDR1 MNHEY, CDR2 SMNVEV (reference sequence). V lost 4 bases, J lost 2 bases, and 5 bases stayed unmatched. CDR3 size: 15 residues. CDR3 nucleotide sequence: TGTGCCAGCAGTTCAGTAGCGGGACTCACAGATACGCAGTATTTT. This gives the protein CASSSVAGLTDTQYF.

The table lists this clone with a count of one. The chain joins TRBV28 to TRBJ1-5; 8 nucleotides agree with TRBD1. Germline V gene sequence: CDR1 MDHEN, CDR2 SYDVKM. With 6 bases clipped from V and 3 bases from J, the junction kept 4 bases outside the gene matches. CDR3 size: 14 residues. DNA of the CDR3: TGTGCCAGCAGAGCAGGGGGCCTCAATCAGCCCCAGCATTTT. This codes for CASRAGGLNQPQHF. Full variable domain (remainder filled in from reference TRBV28 and TRBJ1-5): DVKVTQSSRYLVKRTGEKVFLECVQDMDHENMFWYRQDPGLGLRLIYFSYDVKMKEKGDIPEGYSVSREKKERFSLILESASTNQTSMYLCASRAGGLNQPQHFGDGTRLSIL.

The chain has TRBV7-2 and TRBJ2-7; the match to TRBD2 covers 7 bases. This CDR3 spans 16 amino acids. With V trimmed by 6 bases and J by 4 bases, 15 bases remained unmatched. CDR1 SGHTA and CDR2 FQGNSA come from the germline V gene. CDR3 protein: CASSPRSTGLQYEQYF. The CDR3 DNA is TGTGCCAGCAGTCCCCGCTCCACGGGACTACAATACGAGCAGTACTTC.

This rearrangement joins TRBV27 to TRBJ2-7; 8 nucleotides line up with TRBD2. This CDR3 spans 15 amino acids. Germline V gene sequence: CDR1 MNHEY, CDR2 SMNVEV (reference sequence). V lost 3 bases, J lost 7 bases, and 11 bases stayed unmatched. CDR3 nucleotide sequence: TGTGCCAGCAGTTTGCTCGGGGGGGCCTCGGGTGAGCAGTACTTC. Amino acid sequence: CASSLLGGASGEQYF.

In this sample, this clone turned up once. The chain has TRBV14 and TRBJ2-1; 11 bases map to TRBD2. The germline CDR1 and CDR2 sequences are SGHDN and FVKESK. CDR3 size: 17 residues. J lost 4 bases, V lost 2 bases, and 7 bases had no gene match. CDR3 DNA sequence: TGTGCCAGCAGCCAACTAGCGGGAGGCTTTGGATACAATGAGCAGTTCTTC. Translation: CASSQLAGGFGYNEQFF.

This chain links TRBV28 with TRBJ1-6; D is unresolved. CDR1 is MDHEN and CDR2 is SYDVKM in the germline V gene. The CDR3 is 15 residues long. V lost 6 bases and J 3 bases, leaving 12 bases between the germline ends. The CDR3, as DNA: TGTGCCAGCAGCCCCCCGAGTGGCTATAATTCACCCCTCCACTTT. Amino acids: CASSPPSGYNSPLHF.

The gene calls are TRBV28 and TRBJ1-1; D unclear. Germline V gene sequence: CDR1 MDHEN, CDR2 SYDVKM. V lost 3 bases and J lost 1, with 9 bases in between. The CDR3 runs 14 residues. The CDR3 sequence is CASSFGEKNTEAFF. CDR3 nucleotides: TGTGCCAGCAGTTTCGGGGAAAAGAACACTGAAGCTTTCTTT.

V gene TRBV5-1 combines with J gene TRBJ2-2; TRBD1 might be the D (6 bases). Germline lookup yields CDR1 SGHRS and CDR2 YFSETQ. With 4 bases removed from V and 5 bases from J, the gap between germline ends came to 12 bases. The CDR3 loop spans 14 amino acids. CDR3 nucleotides: TGCGCCAGCAGCGTAATCCAGGGGACCGGGGAGCTGTTTTTT. Translation gives CASSVIQGTGELFF. The full variable domain, its missing parts supplied by reference TRBV5-1 and TRBJ2-2, is KAGVTQTPRYLIKTRGQQVTLSCSPISGHRSVSWYQQTPGQGLQFLFEYFSETQRNKGNFPGRFSGRQFSNSRSEMNVSTLELGDSALYLCASSVIQGTGELFFGEGSRLTVL.

This chain links TRBV28 with TRBJ1-5; D possibly corresponds to TRBD1 (6 bases). V lost 4 bases and J 7 bases, leaving 14 bases between the germline ends. Germline V gene sequence: CDR1 MDHEN, CDR2 SYDVKM. The CDR3 contains 14 residues. The CDR3 DNA follows: TGTGCCAGCAGTTCCCTCGAGGGGGGGCAGCCCCAGCATTTT. It encodes CASSSLEGGQPQHF. Full variable domain (outside the CDR3, taken from reference TRBV28 and TRBJ1-5): DVKVTQSSRYLVKRTGEKVFLECVQDMDHENMFWYRQDPGLGLRLIYFSYDVKMKEKGDIPEGYSVSREKKERFSLILESASTNQTSMYLCASSSLEGGQPQHFGDGTRLSIL.